The source of this TCR beta chain is a study of cytomegalovirus exposure and HLA in healthy donors. Study-wide results and limits: The investigators catalogued 150 to 200 TCR beta chains as cytomegalovirus-associated. As a later analysis showed, a missense DCLRE1C variant was linked to trimming of TCR beta V- and J-genes. High specificity and sensitivity for cytomegalovirus status were reported for the classifier. It was shown in a later analysis that HLA-associated TCR beta chains were more clonally expanded than other, equally common chains.

Of note for this clone: Its antigen is currently unknown.

The PCR was carried out with 60 Vbeta primers and 13 Jbeta primers. TCRdb keeps only in-frame clones here, not all; method: immunoSEQ multiplex PCR. The sample's table shows tens of thousands of clones. This receptor was identified in a female donor in good health and CMV-seropositive. The specimen sequenced was PBMCs.

The CDR3 loop reads CASTRRGSSNYGYTF. CDR3 coding DNA: TGTGCCAGCACCAGAAGGGGGAGTTCTAACTATGGCTACACCTTC. V is TRBV6-6 and J is TRBJ1-2; a possible D gene is TRBD1 (6 bases). The CDR3 consists of 15 residues. Germline CDR1 is MNHNY and CDR2 is SVGAGI (reference sequence). Between the trimmed V and J ends, which lost 7 bases and 0 bases, there was a span of 15 bases.